This TCR beta chain was found in a study of T-cell reconstitution after alpha-beta-depleted transplantation in children. This clonotype was seen at least ten times. Unique molecular identifiers were used to barcode this TCRbeta library. TCRdb independently ran MiXCR on the PCR reads; one entry per CDR3 protein. The sample has about 510,000 distinct CDR3 sequences, about 10% seen once. V lost 2 bases and J 5 bases, leaving 6 bases between the germline ends. Germline CDR1 is SQVTM and CDR2 is ANQGSEA. The CDR3 sequence is 12 residues long. The chain recombines TRBV29-1 with TRBJ2-2; D gene ambiguous. The sample in question was PBMCs, mostly from graft donor cells, obtained 180 days after TCRalphabeta/CD19-depleted stem cell transplant. The receptor was derived from a female patient between 2 and 10 years old who had a stem cell transplant for aplastic anemia, so the T cells may come from the graft donor. CDR3 nucleotides: TGCAGCGTTGAACGGAAGACCGGGGAGCTGTTTTTT. This sequence encodes CSVERKTGELFF.